The 29 T cell receptor beta chains presented below share a single source sample, sequenced in a study of T cells after yellow fever vaccination. In TCRdb, the 5' RACE reads were re-called with MiXCR into one record per CDR3 protein. The table records some 290,000 distinct CDR3 sequences, roughly 10% of them present only once. Source: CD4+ T cells sorted from PBMCs, taken 45 days after the yellow fever booster vaccination. The receptors were gathered from a man between 18 and 35 years old who received the YFV17D yellow fever vaccine.

The CDR3 sequence is CASSPVFGSNQPQHF. CDR3 nucleotides: TGTGCCAGCAGCCCCGTATTCGGTAGCAATCAGCCCCAGCATTTT. The chain employs TRBV3-1 and TRBJ1-5; D unclear. Germline CDR1 and CDR2: LGHDT and YNNKEL (reference sequence). The CDR3 totals 15 residues. V was cut by 4 bases and J by 0 bases, with 10 bases left in between.

The J gene is TRBJ1-3, the V gene TRBV19, with D unresolved. The CDR3 spans 14 residues. Trimming removed 9 bases from V and 0 bases from J, with 12 bases in between. Germline V gives CDR1 LNHDA, CDR2 SQIVND (reference sequence). This CDR3 is CASVTGASGNTIYF. CDR3 bases: TGTGCCAGCGTAACGGGAGCCTCTGGAAACACCATATATTTT.

This clonotype was counted a few times. The CDR3 reads CATVGGWGDTQYF. Written as DNA, the CDR3 is TGTGCCACCGTCGGCGGGTGGGGAGATACGCAGTATTTT. The chain carries TRBV24-1 and TRBJ2-3, with a possible D match to TRBD2 (5 bases). Trimming pared 9 bases from V and 5 bases from J, leaving 14 bases between. Germline-derived CDR1 and CDR2 are KGHDR and SFDVKD. This CDR3 spans 13 amino acids.

The rearrangement links TRBV5-4 to TRBJ1-2; D is unclear. Trimming left V 4 bases short and J 6 bases short, with 16 bases between. The CDR3 runs 14 residues. Germline lookup yields CDR1 SGHNT and CDR2 YYREEE (reference sequence). The chain's CDR3 is CASSIASGSDGYTF. In DNA form, the CDR3 reads TGTGCCAGCAGCATTGCCTCGGGGTCCGATGGCTACACCTTC.

The genes are TRBV5-6 and TRBJ1-1; 7 nucleotides line up with TRBD1. This CDR3 has 14 residues. The germline CDR1 and CDR2 sequences are SGHDT and YYEEEE. V lost 1 base and J lost 7; bases outside the gene matches: 7. CDR3 DNA sequence: TGTGCCAGCAGCTTGCCCGGGACAGCCCTTGAAGCTTTCTTT. Translating it yields CASSLPGTALEAFF.

This clonotype was seen more than once but under ten times. The V and J genes are TRBV6-2 or TRBV6-3 and TRBJ2-3; 8 positions agree with TRBD2. V was clipped by 6 bases and J by 0 bases; unmatched bases: 17. The CDR3 is made up of 19 amino acids. Germline assignment: CDR1 MNHEY and CDR2 SVGEGT. The CDR3 loop reads CASRPGGRTLRWSTDTQYF. Here the CDR3 DNA reads TGTGCCAGCAGGCCGGGAGGGAGGACCCTCCGGTGGAGCACAGATACGCAGTATTTT.

This clonotype was seen only a few times. The rearrangement joins TRBV12-3 or TRBV12-4 to TRBJ1-4, with D maybe TRBD1 (6 bases). The CDR3 has 13 residues. Between the trimmed V and J ends, which lost 5 bases and 5 bases, there was a span of 9 bases. In DNA, the CDR3 is TGTGCCAGCAGTCTCGGACAGAATGAAAAACTGTTTTTT. This gives the protein CASSLGQNEKLFF.

This clonotype was seen at least ten times. V usage is TRBV23-1 and J usage is TRBJ1-1; D is perhaps TRBD1 (5 bases). TRBV23-1 is annotated as an ORF whose role is uncertain. The CDR3 totals 16 residues. Trimming took off 6 bases at V and 5 bases at J, with 22 bases between the two ends. The CDR3 region has the DNA TGCGCCAGCAGGCGGGACCGAGGATTTGGAGGGACTGAAGCTTTCTTT. As protein: CASRRDRGFGGTEAFF.

The chain is built from TRBV5-6 and TRBJ2-7; the match to TRBD2 covers 10 bases. J was trimmed by 3 bases and V by 4 bases; bases with no gene match: 4. The CDR3 sequence is 14 residues long. Germline loops: CDR1 SGHDT, CDR2 YYEEEE. The CDR3 reads CASSGVAGGYEQYF. Here the CDR3 DNA reads TGTGCCAGCAGCGGGGTAGCGGGGGGCTACGAGCAGTACTTC.

This clonotype was picked up a small number of times. The chain links TRBV19 to TRBJ2-3; 8 bases fit TRBD1. V lost 8 bases to trimming and J lost 4 bases; unmatched junction nucleotides: 2. The CDR3 has 12 amino acids. Germline lookup yields CDR1 LNHDA and CDR2 SQIVND (reference sequence). CDR3 residues: CASQGASDTQYF. The CDR3 DNA reads as TGTGCCAGTCAGGGGGCGTCAGATACGCAGTATTTT.

CDR3 coding DNA: TGCAGTGCTAGAAGGGCAAACACTGAAGCTTTCTTT. It is translated as CSARRANTEAFF. The chain couples TRBV20-1 to TRBJ1-1; D is uncertain. V was trimmed by 2 bases and J by 2 bases, leaving 6 bases between them. The CDR3 has 12 residues. Germline V lookup: CDR1 DFQATT, CDR2 SNEGSKA (reference sequence).

This clonotype turned up a few times. The V gene is TRBV29-1, the J gene TRBJ1-4; 8 nucleotides match TRBD1. Germline values: CDR1 SQVTM, CDR2 ANQGSEA. This CDR3 has 13 residues. V lost 4 bases and J lost 10; bases outside the gene matches: 8. The CDR3 DNA reads as TGCAGCGTTGCCGACAGGGGCAGCGGAAAACTGTTTTTT. Its protein is CSVADRGSGKLFF.

The J gene is TRBJ1-4, the V gene TRBV7-6; no definite D call. V lost 2 bases and J lost 8, with 9 bases in between. This CDR3 has 13 amino acids. CDR1 and CDR2 from the germline V gene are SGHVS and FNYEAQ. The CDR3 DNA reads TGTGCCAGCAGCTTATTGCAGTGGGAAAAACTGTTTTTT. It is translated as CASSLLQWEKLFF.

This clonotype was detected ten times or more. The chain employs TRBV2 and TRBJ2-7; D gene ambiguous. V lost 3 bases and J lost 2, with 5 bases in between. Germline values: CDR1 SNHLY, CDR2 FYNNEI. The CDR3 consists of 12 residues. The CDR3, as DNA: TGTGCCAGCAGTGAGTCCGCCTACGAGCAGTACTTC. Amino acid sequence: CASSESAYEQYF.

This chain joins TRBV10-1 and TRBJ2-3; D not resolved. V was pared by 3 bases and J by 8 bases, with 18 bases between. The CDR3 has 15 amino acids. Germline lookup yields CDR1 WNHNN and CDR2 SYGVQD (reference sequence). The CDR3 DNA is TGCGCCAGCAGTGATCGGGCTACCATTACCGGTACGCAGTATTTT. It encodes CASSDRATITGTQYF.

This clonotype was observed a handful of times. This rearrangement joins TRBV9 to TRBJ2-1, with 9 bases fitting TRBD2. This CDR3 comprises 15 residues. The ends lost 0 bases at V and 6 bases at J; junction bases unmatched: 4. The germline V gene encodes CDR1 SGDLS and CDR2 YYNGEE. CDR3 in amino acids: CASSVGLAGINEQFF. CDR3 bases: TGTGCCAGCAGCGTAGGGCTAGCGGGGATCAATGAGCAGTTCTTC.

This clonotype was detected only a few times. The chain combines TRBV15 with TRBJ1-1; D ambiguous. Trimming pared 3 bases from V and 4 bases from J, leaving 12 bases between. Germline values: CDR1 LNHNV, CDR2 YYDKDF (reference sequence). The CDR3 has 14 residues. The CDR3 reads CATSRDGGGTEAFF. Written as DNA, the CDR3 is TGTGCCACCAGCAGGGACGGAGGAGGCACTGAAGCTTTCTTT.

This clonotype was counted only a few times. V gene TRBV24-1 combines with J gene TRBJ1-5; TRBD1 matches 7 bases. This CDR3 contains 14 residues. Germline CDR1 is KGHDR and CDR2 is SFDVKD. V dropped 4 bases and J dropped 6; count of bases not matched to a gene: 5. CDR3 in DNA: TGTGCCACCAGTGACGCCCAGGGGGTTCAGCCCCAGCATTTT. It codes for CATSDAQGVQPQHF.

The chain links TRBV12-3 or TRBV12-4 to TRBJ2-1; maybe TRBD2 (6 bases). There are 15 residues in the CDR3. Trimming cost V 8 bases and J 5 bases, with 19 bases left between them. CDR3 sequence (DNA): TGTGCCAGCCGAGCGGGCGCAGGGCCACACAATGAGCAGTTCTTC. This sequence encodes CASRAGAGPHNEQFF.

This clonotype has a handful of counts. The chain has TRBV4-3 and TRBJ2-1; D is perhaps TRBD1 (5 bases). The CDR3 runs to 15 residues. The germline gives CDR1 LGHNA, CDR2 YSLEER. The V end lost 1 base, the J end lost 3 bases, and 10 bases lay between the germline ends. The CDR3 bases are TGCGCCAGCAGCCAAGTAGGGGAAGGCTACAATGAGCAGTTCTTC. Translating it yields CASSQVGEGYNEQFF.

This clonotype was picked up a small number of times. The rearrangement joins TRBV30 to TRBJ1-3; D not certain. The V end lost 0 bases, the J end lost 0 bases, and 9 bases lay between the germline ends. The CDR3 loop spans 15 amino acids. CDR1 GTSNPN and CDR2 SVGIG come from the germline V gene (reference sequence). The CDR3 protein is CAWSVRGISGNTIYF. CDR3 coding DNA: TGTGCCTGGAGTGTACGTGGGATCTCTGGAAACACCATATATTTT.

The chain couples TRBV7-2 to TRBJ2-1, with D perhaps given as TRBD1 or TRBD2 (5 bases each). V lost 5 bases to trimming and J lost 4 bases, with 12 bases between them. The CDR3 runs to 14 residues. Per the germline V gene, CDR1 is SGHTA and CDR2 is FQGNSA. CDR3: CASSRPGPYNEQFF. The CDR3 DNA reads as TGTGCCAGCAGCCGACCGGGACCATACAATGAGCAGTTCTTC.

This clonotype has ten or more counts. The chain carries TRBV12-3 or TRBV12-4 and TRBJ1-5, with D possibly matching TRBD1 (6 bases). This CDR3 spans 15 amino acids. The V gene lost 6 bases and the J gene lost 1 base, with 13 bases spanning the gap. The CDR3 nucleotides read TGTGCCAGCAGGTCAGGGGTTTCGAGCAATCAGCCCCAGCATTTT. Translated: CASRSGVSSNQPQHF.

The chain uses TRBV28 and TRBJ2-3; D is unclear. Deletions cut 3 bases from V and 2 bases from J, with 12 bases between. This CDR3 has 15 amino acids. From germline, CDR1 is MDHEN and CDR2 SYDVKM. CDR3: CASSFGGPHTDTQYF. In DNA form, the CDR3 reads TGTGCCAGCAGTTTTGGCGGACCTCACACAGATACGCAGTATTTT. Full variable domain (rest looked up from reference TRBV28 and TRBJ2-3): DVKVTQSSRYLVKRTGEKVFLECVQDMDHENMFWYRQDPGLGLRLIYFSYDVKMKEKGDIPEGYSVSREKKERFSLILESASTNQTSMYLCASSFGGPHTDTQYFGPGTRLTVL.

This chain links TRBV19 with TRBJ2-5, with D perhaps matching TRBD1 (6 bases). CDR3 length equals 14 residues. Trimming removed 7 bases from V and 4 bases from J, with 16 bases in between. Looked up from germline, CDR1 is LNHDA and CDR2 is SQIVND (reference sequence). CDR3 sequence: CASTPSGTTETQYF. In nucleotides, the CDR3 is TGTGCCAGTACCCCGTCCGGGACAACAGAGACCCAGTACTTC. The full variable domain, its missing parts supplied by reference TRBV19 and TRBJ2-5, is DGGITQSPKYLFRKEGQNVTLSCEQNLNHDAMYWYRQDPGQGLRLIYYSQIVNDFQKGDIAEGYSVSREKKESFPLTVTSAQKNPTAFYLCASTPSGTTETQYFGPGTRLLVL.

This clonotype has ten or more counts. The chain is built from TRBV5-6 and TRBJ2-5; no definite D call. Germline lookup yields CDR1 SGHDT and CDR2 YYEEEE. CDR3 size: 14 residues. The V and J ends lost 0 bases and 2 bases respectively, with 8 bases between them. In DNA form, the CDR3 reads TGTGCCAGCAGCTTGGGGTTCAGACAAGAGACCCAGTACTTC. Protein product: CASSLGFRQETQYF.

The rearrangement uses TRBV5-1 and TRBJ1-2, with D unclear. The CDR3 runs to 16 residues. Germline V gene lookup returns CDR1 SGHRS and CDR2 YFSETQ. V was shortened by 5 bases and J by 0 bases, with 17 bases between the two germline ends. The CDR3 DNA is TGCGCCAGCAGTTGGACTGTCCCCGGGCCTAACTATGGCTACACCTTC. Translating it yields CASSWTVPGPNYGYTF.

The CDR3 spells CASSQSRQETQYF. CDR3 in DNA: TGTGCCAGCAGCCAGTCCAGACAAGAGACCCAGTACTTC. The chain employs TRBV4-2 and TRBJ2-5; unclear D gene. This CDR3 has 13 residues. V lost 3 bases and J lost 2, with 7 bases in between. In germline, CDR1 is LGHNA, CDR2 YNFKEQ.

This rearrangement joins TRBV5-1 to TRBJ2-2, with D perhaps matching TRBD1 (5 bases). The V and J ends lost 4 bases and 5 bases respectively, with 15 bases between them. The CDR3 is made up of 15 amino acids. Germline CDR1 and CDR2: SGHRS and YFSETQ. This CDR3 reads CASSRRTSTTGELFF. Here the CDR3 DNA reads TGCGCCAGCAGCCGCCGGACAAGTACTACCGGGGAGCTGTTTTTT.